A single sample gave rise to the 21 T cell receptor beta chains below, sequenced in a study of blood T cells in healthy people across ages. Primed by a sample-barcoded 5' primer and a J-beta primer mix, a second PCR proceeded for 7 to 11 cycles. One entry per CDR3 protein results from TCRdb running MiXCR on the 5' RACE reads. The profile shows 1.5 million to 2 million distinct CDR3 sequences, around half of them singletons. The sequenced sample consisted of blood. These TCRs come from a woman between 40 and 55 years old in good health.

The CDR3 bases are TGCAGCCTTGTGACAGCCAACTATGGCTACACCTTC. Translation gives CSLVTANYGYTF. The chain joins TRBV20-1 to TRBJ1-2; the D gene is possibly TRBD1 (5 bases). Germline CDR1 is DFQATT and CDR2 is SNEGSKA (reference sequence). The CDR3 is made up of 12 amino acids.

This chain uses TRBV28 with TRBJ1-2, with 9 bases fitting TRBD1. The CDR3 is made up of 16 amino acids. Per the germline V gene, CDR1 is MDHEN and CDR2 is SYDVKM. The trim removed 5 bases at V and 6 bases at J, leaving 13 bases unmatched. The CDR3 sequence is CASSLRGTGYENGYTF. The DNA of the CDR3 is TGTGCCAGCAGTCTGCGGGGGACAGGGTATGAAAATGGCTACACCTTC.

This clonotype appeared a few times. The CDR3 loop reads CASSLGRVDTEAFF. The CDR3 DNA reads TGTGCCAGCAGTTTAGGACGTGTTGACACTGAAGCTTTCTTT. V is TRBV12-3 or TRBV12-4 and J is TRBJ1-1; D remains ambiguous. There are 14 residues in the CDR3. The germline V and J ends were trimmed by 1 base and 3 bases, with 9 bases remaining between them.

The sample holds a few counts of this clonotype. The rearrangement links TRBV27 to TRBJ1-2; D might be TRBD1 (6 bases). Germline V gene sequence: CDR1 MNHEY, CDR2 SMNVEV (reference sequence). The CDR3 is 17 amino acids. Trimming took off 5 bases at V and 8 bases at J, with 27 bases between the two ends. CDR3 DNA sequence: TGTGCCAGCAGTACGGTCGGGTCCGGGGGCGCAGAGTGGGGCTACACCTTC. Its translation: CASSTVGSGGAEWGYTF.

The chain is built from TRBV20-1 and TRBJ2-3, with D perhaps TRBD2 (6 bases). The germline V gene encodes CDR1 DFQATT and CDR2 SNEGSKA (reference sequence). This CDR3 is built from 15 residues. The V and J ends lost 6 bases and 3 bases respectively, with 19 bases between them. CDR3 sequence: CSASVGAGGTDTQYF. The DNA for the CDR3 is TGCAGTGCATCCGTCGGAGCGGGTGGAACAGATACGCAGTATTTT.

The CDR3 coding sequence is TGCGCCAGCAGCACGACGGGCAGGGGTGAGGAGACCCAGTACTTC. This encodes CASSTTGRGEETQYF. The chain has TRBV5-1 and TRBJ2-5, with TRBD1 as a possible D gene (6 bases). Trimming shortened V by 4 bases and J by 5 bases, and 18 bases separated the two germline ends. CDR1 is SGHRS and CDR2 is YFSETQ in the germline V gene. This CDR3 region has 15 residues.

This chain joins TRBV2 and TRBJ2-1; D not resolved. V was clipped by 6 bases and J by 9 bases, with 9 bases between them. Germline-derived CDR1 and CDR2 are SNHLY and FYNNEI. The CDR3 loop spans 11 amino acids. The CDR3 loop is CASRTFTEQFF. The CDR3 DNA follows: TGTGCCAGCAGGACCTTTACTGAGCAGTTCTTC. The full variable domain, in which reference TRBV2 and TRBJ2-1 provide the parts outside the CDR3, is EPEVTQTPSHQVTQMGQEVILRCVPISNHLYFYWYRQILGQKVEFLVSFYNNEISEKSEIFDDQFSVERPDGSNFTLKIRSTKLEDSAMYFCASRTFTEQFFGPGTRLTVL.

The table lists this clonotype with many counts. The rearrangement uses TRBV7-9 and TRBJ2-3, with 7 bases that match TRBD2. The germline CDR1 and CDR2 sequences are SEHNR and FQNEAQ (reference sequence). This CDR3 has 15 amino acids. J gave up 2 bases and V 3 bases, and 5 bases lay outside the gene matches. CDR3 loop: CASSLGGGDTDTQYF. The CDR3 coding sequence is TGTGCCAGCAGCTTGGGCGGGGGAGACACAGATACGCAGTATTTT. The complete variable domain, with remaining parts taken from reference TRBV7-9 and TRBJ2-3, reads DTGVSQNPRHKITKRGQNVTFRCDPISEHNRLYWYRQTLGQGPEFLTYFQNEAQLEKSRLLSDRFSAERPKGSFSTLEIQRTEQGDSAMYLCASSLGGGDTDTQYFGPGTRLTVL.

The gene calls are TRBV9 and TRBJ2-5, with D hard to call. This CDR3 spans 14 amino acids. Germline V gene data show CDR1 as SGDLS and CDR2 as YYNGEE. V dropped 0 bases and J dropped 0 bases, with 6 bases sitting between them. The CDR3 region is CASSVGHNQETQYF. The CDR3 DNA follows: TGTGCCAGCAGCGTAGGTCACAACCAAGAGACCCAGTACTTC.

This chain links TRBV10-3 with TRBJ2-7; 7 bases are a match to TRBD1. CDR1 and CDR2 (germline): ENHRY, SYGVKD. This CDR3 contains 18 residues. V shed 6 bases and J 7 bases; nucleotides not matched to a gene: 24. The CDR3 loop is CAISETNPGQLSYNEQYF. CDR3 DNA sequence: TGTGCCATCAGCGAGACGAATCCGGGACAGCTCTCCTACAATGAGCAGTACTTC.

This clonotype has only a few counts. V is TRBV6-5 and J is TRBJ1-2; 7 positions match TRBD1. J was trimmed by 3 bases and V by 5 bases; bases with no gene match: 3. The CDR3 is 13 amino acids. The germline V gene has CDR1 MNHEY and CDR2 SVGAGI. In DNA form, the CDR3 reads TGTGCCAGCAGTAAAACAGGGGACTATGGCTACACCTTC. This encodes CASSKTGDYGYTF.

This chain uses TRBV7-8 with TRBJ1-2; the D gene is possibly TRBD1 (5 bases). Between the trimmed V and J ends, which lost 5 bases and 5 bases, there was a span of 12 bases. The CDR3 is made up of 13 amino acids. Per the germline V gene, CDR1 is SGHVS and CDR2 is FQNEAQ. Here the CDR3 DNA reads TGTGCCAGCAGCCGGACACAGGTTTATGGCTACACCTTC. This translates into CASSRTQVYGYTF.

The CDR3 is CASSLGSGRGGQNEQFF. CDR3 bases: TGTGCCAGCAGCTTAGGTTCTGGGCGGGGGGGTCAAAATGAGCAGTTCTTC. The genes are TRBV7-2 and TRBJ2-1; TRBD2 aligns across 9 bases. V lost 1 base to trimming and J lost 7 bases; unmatched junction nucleotides: 11. The CDR3 covers 17 residues. Germline loops: CDR1 SGHTA, CDR2 FQGNSA. Full variable domain (remainder filled in from reference TRBV7-2 and TRBJ2-1): GAGVSQSPSNKVTEKGKDVELRCDPISGHTALYWYRQSLGQGLEFLIYFQGNSAPDKSGLPSDRFSAERTGGSVSTLTIQRTQQEDSAVYLCASSLGSGRGGQNEQFFGPGTRLTVL.

The chain recombines TRBV2 with TRBJ1-2; D unclear. V was pared by 5 bases and J by 8 bases, with 9 bases between. The CDR3 has 11 residues. The germline gives CDR1 SNHLY, CDR2 FYNNEI. CDR3 DNA: TGTGCCAGCAGTCGGGAAGTGGGCTACACCTTC. Translation gives CASSREVGYTF.

In this sample, this clonotype turned up a few times. The chain couples TRBV7-2 to TRBJ2-1; 12 bases line up with TRBD2. The trim removed 8 bases at V and 7 bases at J, leaving 9 bases unmatched. Germline CDR1 and CDR2: SGHTA and FQGNSA. The CDR3 runs 15 residues. CDR3 in DNA: TGTGCCAGCCTCCTGGCTAGCGGGGGGGTTAATGAGCAGTTCTTC. Its translation: CASLLASGGVNEQFF.

The rearrangement links TRBV6-2 or TRBV6-3 to TRBJ2-1; D call uncertain. This CDR3 is 13 amino acids long. Germline V gene sequence: CDR1 MNHEY, CDR2 SVGEGT. Trimming shortened V by 3 bases and J by 3 bases, and 6 bases separated the two germline ends. In DNA, the CDR3 is TGTGCCAGCAGTTATACAGTCTACAATGAGCAGTTCTTC. Its translation: CASSYTVYNEQFF.

The rearrangement links TRBV12-5 to TRBJ2-3; 9 bases match TRBD1. This CDR3 is built from 19 residues. With 1 base clipped from V and 2 bases from J, the junction kept 13 bases outside the gene matches. Germline lookup yields CDR1 LGHNT and CDR2 FRNRAP. This chain's CDR3 is CASGLGPVRDRVFTDTQYF. The DNA of the CDR3 is TGTGCTAGTGGTTTGGGACCCGTCCGGGACAGGGTGTTCACAGATACGCAGTATTTT.

The CDR3 nucleotides read TGTGCCAGCAGCGCCGGGACAGGGCAGTACAATGAGCAGTTCTTC. Translation: CASSAGTGQYNEQFF. The chain carries TRBV7-2 and TRBJ2-1; 9 bases are a match to TRBD1. With V trimmed by 5 bases and J by 4 bases, 6 bases remained unmatched. Germline V gives CDR1 SGHTA, CDR2 FQGNSA. There are 15 residues in the CDR3. Full variable domain (outside the CDR3, taken from reference TRBV7-2 and TRBJ2-1): GAGVSQSPSNKVTEKGKDVELRCDPISGHTALYWYRQSLGQGLEFLIYFQGNSAPDKSGLPSDRFSAERTGGSVSTLTIQRTQQEDSAVYLCASSAGTGQYNEQFFGPGTRLTVL.

This clonotype has more than one count but fewer than ten. The chain links TRBV27 to TRBJ2-7; TRBD1 aligns across 9 bases. V lost 6 bases, J lost 2 bases, and 11 bases stayed unmatched. Germline values: CDR1 MNHEY, CDR2 SMNVEV (reference sequence). This CDR3 contains 16 residues. CDR3 loop: CASRDPGQGPTYEQYF. For the CDR3, the DNA is TGTGCCAGCAGAGACCCGGGACAGGGCCCGACCTACGAGCAGTACTTC.

This clonotype was observed many times. This chain joins TRBV10-1 and TRBJ2-7; D not certain. CDR3 length equals 11 residues. Trimming shortened V by 0 bases and J by 7 bases, and 4 bases separated the two germline ends. CDR1 is WNHNN, CDR2 SYGVQD, per germline (reference sequence). DNA for the CDR3: TGCGCCAGCAGTGAGTCGGTAGAGCAGTACTTC. Translating it yields CASSESVEQYF.

This chain links TRBV20-1 with TRBJ1-4, with 8 bases that match TRBD1. Germline V CDR1 and CDR2: DFQATT, SNEGSKA (reference sequence). This CDR3 is built from 15 residues. V gave up 5 bases and J gave up 7 bases; unmatched junction bases: 12. This CDR3 reads CSAHSRTGWAEKLFF. In DNA form, the CDR3 reads TGCAGTGCTCACAGCCGGACAGGGTGGGCTGAAAAACTGTTTTTT.